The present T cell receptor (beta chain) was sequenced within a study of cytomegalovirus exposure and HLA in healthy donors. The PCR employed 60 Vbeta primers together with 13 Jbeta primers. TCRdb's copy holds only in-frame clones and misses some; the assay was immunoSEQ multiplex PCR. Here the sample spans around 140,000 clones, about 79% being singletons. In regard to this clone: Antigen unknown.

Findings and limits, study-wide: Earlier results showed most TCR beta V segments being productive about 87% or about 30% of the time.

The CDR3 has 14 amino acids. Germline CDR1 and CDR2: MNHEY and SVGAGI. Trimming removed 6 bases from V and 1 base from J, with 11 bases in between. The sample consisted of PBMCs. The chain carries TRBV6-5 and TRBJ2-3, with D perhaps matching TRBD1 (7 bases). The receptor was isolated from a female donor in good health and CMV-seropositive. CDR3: CASSRGARTDTQYF. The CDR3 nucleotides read TGTGCCAGCAGCAGGGGGGCTCGCACAGATACGCAGTATTTT.